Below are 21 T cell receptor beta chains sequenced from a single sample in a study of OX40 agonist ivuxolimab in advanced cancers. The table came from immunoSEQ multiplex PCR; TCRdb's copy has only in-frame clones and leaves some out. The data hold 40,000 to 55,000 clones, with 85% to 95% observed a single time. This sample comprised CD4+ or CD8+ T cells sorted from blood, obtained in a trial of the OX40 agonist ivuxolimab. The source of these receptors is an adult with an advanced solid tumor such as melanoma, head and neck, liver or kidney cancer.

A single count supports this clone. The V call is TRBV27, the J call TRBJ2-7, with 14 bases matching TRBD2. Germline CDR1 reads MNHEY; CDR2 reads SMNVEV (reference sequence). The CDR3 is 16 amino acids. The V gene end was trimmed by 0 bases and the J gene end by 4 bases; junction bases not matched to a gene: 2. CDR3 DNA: TGTGCCAGCAGTTTATCAAGACTAGCGGGAGGGTACGAGCAGTACTTC. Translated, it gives CASSLSRLAGGYEQYF.

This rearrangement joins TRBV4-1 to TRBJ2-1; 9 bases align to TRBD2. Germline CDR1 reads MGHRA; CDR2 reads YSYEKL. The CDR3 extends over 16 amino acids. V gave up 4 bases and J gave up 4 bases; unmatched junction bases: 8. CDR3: CASSPRLAGIYNEQFF. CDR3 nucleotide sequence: TGCGCCAGCAGCCCCCGGCTAGCGGGGATATACAATGAGCAGTTCTTC.

CDR3 bases: TGTGCCAGCAGCGTCGGGTTGAGCAGCGAGCAGTACTTC. This sequence encodes CASSVGLSSEQYF. J is TRBJ2-7 and V is TRBV5-6; D remains unclear. Germline V gives CDR1 SGHDT, CDR2 YYEEEE. The CDR3 covers 13 residues. Deletions cut 4 bases from V and 6 bases from J, with 14 bases between.

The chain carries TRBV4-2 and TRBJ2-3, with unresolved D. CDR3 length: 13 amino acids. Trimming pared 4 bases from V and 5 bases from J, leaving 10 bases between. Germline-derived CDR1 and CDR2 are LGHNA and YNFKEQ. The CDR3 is CASSPTQVDTQYF. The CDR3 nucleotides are TGTGCCAGCAGCCCCACTCAGGTAGATACGCAGTATTTT.

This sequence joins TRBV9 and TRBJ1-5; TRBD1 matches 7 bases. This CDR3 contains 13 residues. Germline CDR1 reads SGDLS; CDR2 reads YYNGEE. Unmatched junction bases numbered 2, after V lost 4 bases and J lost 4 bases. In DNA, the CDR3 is TGTGCCAGCAGCTCGGGACAGAATCAGCCCCAGCATTTT. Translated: CASSSGQNQPQHF.

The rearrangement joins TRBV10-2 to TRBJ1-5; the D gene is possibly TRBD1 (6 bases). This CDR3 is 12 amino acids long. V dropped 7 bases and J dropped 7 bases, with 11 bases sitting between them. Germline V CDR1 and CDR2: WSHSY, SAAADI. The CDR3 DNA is TGCGCCAGCACAGCAGGGGACCAGCCCCAGCATTTT. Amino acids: CASTAGDQPQHF.

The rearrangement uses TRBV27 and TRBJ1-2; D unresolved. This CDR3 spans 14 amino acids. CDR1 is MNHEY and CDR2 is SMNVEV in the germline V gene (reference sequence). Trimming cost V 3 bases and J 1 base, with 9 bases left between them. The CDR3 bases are TGTGCCAGCAGTTTTTCGGGCGGTAACTATGGCTACACCTTC. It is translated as CASSFSGGNYGYTF.

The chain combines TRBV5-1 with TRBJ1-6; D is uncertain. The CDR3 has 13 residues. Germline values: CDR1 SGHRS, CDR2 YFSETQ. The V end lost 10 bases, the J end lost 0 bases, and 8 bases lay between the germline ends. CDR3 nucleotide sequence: TGCGCCTCGCAACGCTCCTATAATTCACCCCTCCACTTT. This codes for CASQRSYNSPLHF.

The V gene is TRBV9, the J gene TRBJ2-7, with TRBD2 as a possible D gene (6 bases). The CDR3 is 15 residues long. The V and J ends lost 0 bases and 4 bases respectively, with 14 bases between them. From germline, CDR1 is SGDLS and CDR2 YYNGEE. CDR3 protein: CASSVEEGYGYEQYF. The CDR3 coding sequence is TGTGCCAGCAGCGTAGAGGAGGGTTATGGATACGAGCAGTACTTC.

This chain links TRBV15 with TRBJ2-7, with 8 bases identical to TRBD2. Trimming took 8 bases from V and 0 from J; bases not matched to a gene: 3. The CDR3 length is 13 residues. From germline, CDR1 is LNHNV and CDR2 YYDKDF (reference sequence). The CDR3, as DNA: TGTGCCACCGGCGGGGGGAGCTCCTACGAGCAGTACTTC. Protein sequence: CATGGGSSYEQYF.

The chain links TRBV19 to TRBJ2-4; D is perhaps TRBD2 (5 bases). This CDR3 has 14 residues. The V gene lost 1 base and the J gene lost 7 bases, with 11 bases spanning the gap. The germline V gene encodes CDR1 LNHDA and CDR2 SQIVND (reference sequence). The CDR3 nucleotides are TGTGCCAGTAGTATAGTTGAGGGTTCGAACATTCAGTACTTC. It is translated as CASSIVEGSNIQYF.

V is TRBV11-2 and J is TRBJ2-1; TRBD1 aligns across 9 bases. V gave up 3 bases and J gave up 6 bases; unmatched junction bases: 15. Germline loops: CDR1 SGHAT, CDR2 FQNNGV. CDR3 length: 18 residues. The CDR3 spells CASSLFYSPGQGANEQFF. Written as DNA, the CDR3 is TGTGCCAGCAGCTTGTTTTACTCTCCGGGACAGGGCGCCAATGAGCAGTTCTTC.

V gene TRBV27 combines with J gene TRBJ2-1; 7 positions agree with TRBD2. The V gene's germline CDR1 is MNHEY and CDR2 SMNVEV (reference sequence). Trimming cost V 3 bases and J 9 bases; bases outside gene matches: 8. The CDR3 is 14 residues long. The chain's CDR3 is CASSFLREFGEQFF. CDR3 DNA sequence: TGTGCCAGCAGTTTCTTGCGGGAGTTTGGTGAGCAGTTCTTC.

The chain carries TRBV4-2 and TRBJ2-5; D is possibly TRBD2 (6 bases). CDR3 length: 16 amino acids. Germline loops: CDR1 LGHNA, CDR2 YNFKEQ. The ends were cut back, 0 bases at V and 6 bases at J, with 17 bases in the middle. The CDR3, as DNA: TGTGCCAGCAGCCAAGATTTGCGGGGCAGGGAGCAGACCCAGTACTTC. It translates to CASSQDLRGREQTQYF.

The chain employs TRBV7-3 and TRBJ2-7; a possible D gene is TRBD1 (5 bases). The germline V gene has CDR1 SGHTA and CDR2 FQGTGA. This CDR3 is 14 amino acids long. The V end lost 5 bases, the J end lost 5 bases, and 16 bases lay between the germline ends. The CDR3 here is CASSEYSGYDEQYF. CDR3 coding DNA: TGTGCCAGCAGCGAATATTCAGGGTATGACGAGCAGTACTTC.

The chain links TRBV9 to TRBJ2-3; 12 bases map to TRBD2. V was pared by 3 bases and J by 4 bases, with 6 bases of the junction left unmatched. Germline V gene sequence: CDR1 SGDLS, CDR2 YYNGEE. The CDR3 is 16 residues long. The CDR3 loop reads CASSELAGGGADTQYF. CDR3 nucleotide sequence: TGTGCCAGCAGCGAACTAGCGGGAGGTGGCGCAGATACGCAGTATTTT.

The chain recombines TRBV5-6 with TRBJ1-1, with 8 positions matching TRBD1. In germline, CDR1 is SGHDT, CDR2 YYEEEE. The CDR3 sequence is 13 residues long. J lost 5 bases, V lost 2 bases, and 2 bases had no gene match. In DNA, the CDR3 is TGTGCCAGCAGCTTACGGACAGGGACTGAAGCTTTCTTT. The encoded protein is CASSLRTGTEAFF.

The CDR3 spells CASSFGLAGGLYNEQFF. In DNA form, the CDR3 reads TGCGCCAGCAGCTTCGGACTAGCGGGAGGGCTCTACAATGAGCAGTTCTTC. The V and J genes are TRBV5-1 and TRBJ2-1; 15 bases fit TRBD2. The CDR3 is 17 amino acids. Germline assignment: CDR1 SGHRS and CDR2 YFSETQ. V shed 2 bases, J shed 3 bases, and the junction held 3 bases outside the gene matches.

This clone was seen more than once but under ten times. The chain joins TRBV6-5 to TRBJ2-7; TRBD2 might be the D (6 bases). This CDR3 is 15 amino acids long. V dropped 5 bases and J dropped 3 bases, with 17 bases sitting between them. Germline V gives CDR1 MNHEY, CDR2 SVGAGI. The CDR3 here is CASSARGAGYYEQYF. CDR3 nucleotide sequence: TGTGCCAGCAGTGCTCGCGGAGCGGGCTACTACGAGCAGTACTTC.

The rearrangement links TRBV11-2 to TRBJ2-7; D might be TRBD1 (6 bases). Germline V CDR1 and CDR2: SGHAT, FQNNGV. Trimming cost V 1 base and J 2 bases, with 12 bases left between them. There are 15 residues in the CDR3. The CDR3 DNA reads TGTGCCAGCAGCTTAGCGGTCTCAGGGGCCTACGAGCAGTACTTC. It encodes CASSLAVSGAYEQYF.

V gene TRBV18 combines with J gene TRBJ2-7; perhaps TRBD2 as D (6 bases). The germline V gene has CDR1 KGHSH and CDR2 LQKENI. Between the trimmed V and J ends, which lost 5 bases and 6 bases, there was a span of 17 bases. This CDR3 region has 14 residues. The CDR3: CASSAGTASLEQYF. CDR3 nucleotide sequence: TGTGCCAGCTCAGCGGGGACGGCCTCCCTCGAGCAGTACTTC.